This T cell receptor beta chain comes out of a study of blood T cell repertoires in COVID-19. The method was immunoSEQ multiplex PCR; TCRdb's version includes in-frame clones alone and lacks a portion of them. The sample yields some 200,000 clones, 84% seen once. The sequenced material came from peripheral blood. The source of this sequence is a woman aged 55-69 years who had recovered from COVID-19.

The CDR3 nucleotides are TGTGCCAGTAGTCTAAACAGGGGGGACACTGAAGCTTTCTTT. Translating gives CASSLNRGDTEAFF. The chain is built from TRBV19 and TRBJ1-1, with 8 positions matching TRBD1. CDR1 and CDR2 from the germline V gene are LNHDA and SQIVND (reference sequence). The CDR3 has 14 amino acids. Trimming removed 5 bases from V and 3 bases from J; junction bases left unmatched: 5.